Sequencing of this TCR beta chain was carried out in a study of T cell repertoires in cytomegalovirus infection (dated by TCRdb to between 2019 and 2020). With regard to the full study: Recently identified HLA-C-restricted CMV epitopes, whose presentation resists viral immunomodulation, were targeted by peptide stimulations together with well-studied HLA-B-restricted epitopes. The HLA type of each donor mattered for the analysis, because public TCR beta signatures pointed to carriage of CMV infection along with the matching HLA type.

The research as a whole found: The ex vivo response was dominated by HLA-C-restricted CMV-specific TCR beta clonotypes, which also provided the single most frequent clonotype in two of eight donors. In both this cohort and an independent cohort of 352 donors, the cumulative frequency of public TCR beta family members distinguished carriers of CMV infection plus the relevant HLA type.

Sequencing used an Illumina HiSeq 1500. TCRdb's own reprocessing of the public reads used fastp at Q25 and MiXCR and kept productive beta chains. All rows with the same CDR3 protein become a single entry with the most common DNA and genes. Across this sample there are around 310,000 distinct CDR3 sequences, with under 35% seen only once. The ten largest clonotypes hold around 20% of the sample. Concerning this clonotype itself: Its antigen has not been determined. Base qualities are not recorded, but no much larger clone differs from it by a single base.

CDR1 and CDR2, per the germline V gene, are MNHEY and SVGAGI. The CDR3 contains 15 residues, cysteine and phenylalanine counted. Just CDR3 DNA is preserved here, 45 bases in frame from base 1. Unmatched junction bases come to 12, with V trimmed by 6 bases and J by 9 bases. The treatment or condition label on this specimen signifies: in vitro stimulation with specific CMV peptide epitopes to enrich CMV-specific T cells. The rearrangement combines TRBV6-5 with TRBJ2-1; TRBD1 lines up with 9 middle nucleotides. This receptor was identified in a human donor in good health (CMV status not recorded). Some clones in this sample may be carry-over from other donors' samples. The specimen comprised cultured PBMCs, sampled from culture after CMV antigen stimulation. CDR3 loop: CASSKYRDRAPEQFF. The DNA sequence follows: TGTGCCAGCAGCAAATACCGGGACAGGGCTCCTGAGCAGTTCTTC.